These 13 T cell receptor beta chains came from one sample sequenced in a study of Ad26.COV2.S vaccination and SARS-CoV-2 variants. Treatment noted: roughly 19 received Ad26.COV2.S at low or high dose, single or two shots; 5 received placebo; per-sample allocation not given. The study sampled participants on day 63 after the first vaccine or placebo injection. The assay was immunoSEQ multiplex PCR, and TCRdb's table has in-frame clones only and misses some. Among hundreds of thousands of clones listed, roughly nine tenths were seen once. The starting material was peripheral blood, obtained in a trial of Ad26.COV2.S vaccine versus placebo. Receptor source: a person between 18 and 65 years old who received the Ad26.COV2.S COVID-19 vaccine or a placebo.

The rearrangement links TRBV13 to TRBJ2-7, with D perhaps TRBD1 or TRBD2 (5 bases each). CDR1 is PRHDT and CDR2 is FYEKMQ in the germline V gene (reference sequence). V shed 5 bases and J shed 0 bases, with 14 bases lying between them. The CDR3 is made up of 15 amino acids. CDR3 amino acids: CASSPRTGTSYEQYF. The CDR3 bases are TGTGCCAGCAGCCCCCGCACGGGGACCTCCTACGAGCAGTACTTC.

In DNA form, the CDR3 reads TGTGCCAGCAGTTATATAGCGACAGAACCCTACGAGCAGTACTTC. Its translation: CASSYIATEPYEQYF. The genes are TRBV6-5 and TRBJ2-7; D tentatively fits TRBD1 or TRBD2 (5 bases each). Germline V gives CDR1 MNHEY, CDR2 SVGAGI. The CDR3 covers 15 residues. The V and J ends lost 3 bases and 2 bases respectively, with 14 bases between them.

The genes are TRBV3-1 (or the pseudogene TRBV3-2) and TRBJ2-5; unclear D gene. Germline-derived CDR1 and CDR2 are LGHDT and YNNKEL (reference sequence). The V gene lost 4 bases and the J gene lost 0 bases, with 6 bases spanning the gap. The CDR3 runs to 13 residues. The CDR3 protein is CASSPQYQETQYF. CDR3 nucleotides: TGTGCCAGCAGCCCCCAGTACCAAGAGACCCAGTACTTC.

This chain uses TRBV6-1 with TRBJ1-6; D is uncertain. This CDR3 is built from 15 residues. V gave up 2 bases and J gave up 6 bases, with 11 bases separating them. Germline CDR1 reads MNHNS; CDR2 reads SASEGT. In nucleotides, the CDR3 is TGTGCCAGCAGTGAACTCGGCGGGCTTAATTCACCCCTCCACTTT. This sequence encodes CASSELGGLNSPLHF.

The V call is TRBV19, the J call TRBJ1-1; D unclear. Germline lookup yields CDR1 LNHDA and CDR2 SQIVND (reference sequence). Deletions cut 5 bases from V and 1 base from J, with 8 bases between. There are 13 residues in the CDR3. DNA for the CDR3: TGTGCCAGTAGTGCTTTGGGGAACACTGAAGCTTTCTTT. Translation gives CASSALGNTEAFF.

This sequence joins TRBV12-3 or TRBV12-4 and TRBJ1-6, with 7 bases lining up with TRBD1. CDR3 length: 13 amino acids. The J segment lost 10 bases and the V segment lost 5 bases, leaving 5 bases of the junction unmatched. CDR3 in DNA: TGTGCCAGCAGTCGACAGGGCTCATCACCCCTCCACTTT. This translates into CASSRQGSSPLHF.

Worth noting for this clone: This same CDR3 is encoded by further DNA sequences in the sample. V and J are TRBV6-5 and TRBJ2-7; TRBD1 aligns across 7 bases. The germline V gene has CDR1 MNHEY and CDR2 SVGAGI. This CDR3 contains 15 residues. V lost 0 bases, J lost 2 bases, and 4 bases stayed unmatched. The DNA for the CDR3 is TGTGCCAGCAGTTACTCCAGACAGGGAGCCTACGAGCAGTACTTC. Translation: CASSYSRQGAYEQYF.

Only one count was recorded for this clone. The chain recombines TRBV24-1 with TRBJ2-3; no clear D. The germline V gene encodes CDR1 KGHDR and CDR2 SFDVKD. The CDR3 is 12 amino acids. The V and J ends lost 3 bases and 5 bases respectively, with 5 bases between them. DNA of the CDR3: TGTGCCACCAGTGATGGAGTAGATACGCAGTATTTT. Protein sequence: CATSDGVDTQYF.

V is TRBV19 and J is TRBJ2-1; 13 bases line up with TRBD2. Trimming removed 7 bases from V and 10 bases from J; junction bases left unmatched: 10. The CDR3 runs 15 residues. Germline V lookup: CDR1 LNHDA, CDR2 SQIVND (reference sequence). CDR3 sequence reads: CASTSTSGGAGEQFF. The CDR3 DNA reads as TGTGCCAGTACTTCAACTAGCGGGGGGGCCGGGGAGCAGTTCTTC.

The count of this clone is one. The chain is built from TRBV7-9 and TRBJ1-5, with D maybe TRBD1 (6 bases). V was pared by 3 bases and J by 4 bases, with 10 bases between. Germline CDR1 is SEHNR and CDR2 is FQNEAQ (reference sequence). This CDR3 spans 14 amino acids. The CDR3 protein is CASSFAGQNQPQHF. The CDR3 coding sequence is TGTGCCAGCAGCTTCGCAGGACAGAATCAGCCCCAGCATTTT.

The rearrangement joins TRBV7-2 to TRBJ1-3; D is uncertain. The CDR3 length is 14 residues. Germline lookup yields CDR1 SGHTA and CDR2 FQGNSA. V dropped 1 base and J dropped 2 bases, with 6 bases sitting between them. Here the CDR3 DNA reads TGTGCCAGCAGCTTAGTGGCTCCTGGAAACACCATATATTTT. It specifies CASSLVAPGNTIYF.

The V and J genes are TRBV29-1 and TRBJ2-3, with 10 bases lining up with TRBD1. The CDR3 is 15 residues long. Trimming took 3 bases from V and 3 from J; bases not matched to a gene: 6. CDR1 and CDR2 (germline): SQVTM, ANQGSEA. In DNA form, the CDR3 reads TGCAGCGTTGACAGTTGGGACAGGGGTACAGATACGCAGTATTTT. Protein: CSVDSWDRGTDTQYF.

This clone was counted once. The rearrangement uses TRBV2 and TRBJ2-6, with 7 bases aligning to TRBD1. The CDR3 has 15 residues. Germline V gene sequence: CDR1 SNHLY, CDR2 FYNNEI. J was trimmed by 1 base and V by 8 bases; bases with no gene match: 5. CDR3 nucleotides: TGTGCCAGCGTCTCGACAGGGTCTGGGGCCAACGTCCTGACTTTC. Translated, it gives CASVSTGSGANVLTF. Together with reference TRBV2 and TRBJ2-6, the CDR3 gives the full variable domain: EPEVTQTPSHQVTQMGQEVILRCVPISNHLYFYWYRQILGQKVEFLVSFYNNEISEKSEIFDDQFSVERPDGSNFTLKIRSTKLEDSAMYFCASVSTGSGANVLTFGAGSRLTVL.